Given below is one TCR beta chain in context. The sample comes from a study of blood T cell repertoires in COVID-19. Profiling relied on immunoSEQ multiplex PCR, and the TCRdb table lists in-frame clones only, not all of them. Of 200,000 to 250,000 clones listed, approximately 90% were seen once; the top ten hold roughly 6.2%. This sequence was found in a man between 60 and 75 years old who had recovered from COVID-19. Sequencing was carried out using peripheral blood.

CDR3 nucleotides: TGTGCCAGCTCAGTGGCTAGCGGGAGTTTGGGCCCCATAAGCTACGAGCAGTACTTC. It specifies CASSVASGSLGPISYEQYF. The chain employs TRBV18 and TRBJ2-7; 10 bases are a match to TRBD2. The CDR3 length is 19 residues. V lost 5 bases to trimming and J lost 3 bases; unmatched junction nucleotides: 19. Germline V gene lookup returns CDR1 KGHSH and CDR2 LQKENI.